This T cell receptor beta chain derives from a study of T-cell memory formation after mild COVID-19. Study-level results: The study found balanced CD4/CD8 in clones contracting day 15 to 85 and a CD4+ lean in later expanders.

V lost 3 bases, J lost 2 bases, and 7 bases stayed unmatched. CDR3 length: 15 amino acids. CDR1 and CDR2 (germline): MGHRA, YSYEKL. After 5'RACE with constant-segment primers, TCR alpha and TCR beta cDNA libraries carrying sample barcodes and UMIs were obtained. In TCRdb, the 5' RACE reads were re-called with MiXCR into one record per CDR3 protein. The repertoire holds about 250,000 distinct CDR3 sequences, with roughly 15% as singletons. As concerns this clonotype: Its antigen is still unknown.

This sequence originates from an adult woman who had mild COVID-19 (a few samples of this study predate the infection). Cell type and time point are not known. Sample: PBMCs or a T cell subset sorted from them (not recorded which). This chain uses TRBV4-1 with TRBJ2-7, with 7 bases fitting TRBD1. The CDR3 protein is CASSQAGTETYEQYF. In DNA form, the CDR3 reads TGCGCCAGCAGCCAGGCCGGGACAGAGACCTACGAGCAGTACTTC.